One sample yielded the 15 T cell receptor beta chains listed below, sequenced in a study of OX40 agonist ivuxolimab in advanced cancers. TCRdb's table, derived via immunoSEQ multiplex PCR, lists solely in-frame clones and lacks some. The sample shows some 80,000 clones, approximately 84% of them seen only once. The sequences come from CD4+ or CD8+ T cells sorted from blood, collected in a trial of the OX40 agonist ivuxolimab. The receptors derive from an adult with an advanced solid tumor such as melanoma, head and neck, liver or kidney cancer.

Turning to this clone: The same CDR3 can be traced to other DNA sequences in this sample. V is TRBV7-9 and J is TRBJ1-4; D is uncertain. There are 15 residues in the CDR3. The V end was cut by 1 base, the J end by 7 bases, with 13 bases between. The germline gives CDR1 SEHNR, CDR2 FQNEAQ (reference sequence). The CDR3 loop reads CASSLDGPPREKLFF. In DNA form, the CDR3 reads TGTGCCAGCAGCTTAGATGGCCCCCCACGTGAAAAACTGTTTTTT.

The chain recombines TRBV7-6 with TRBJ2-1; D is tentatively TRBD1 or TRBD2 (5 bases each). The CDR3 consists of 15 residues. Germline V gives CDR1 SGHVS, CDR2 FNYEAQ. Trimming removed 5 bases at V and 10 bases at J, with 21 bases between. The CDR3 reads CASSPWDRRVGEQFF. For the CDR3, the DNA is TGTGCCAGCAGCCCCTGGGACCGACGGGTGGGCGAGCAGTTCTTC.

A single count supports this clone. This chain joins TRBV6-5 and TRBJ2-7, with a weak D call TRBD1 (6 bases). CDR1 and CDR2 from the germline V gene are MNHEY and SVGAGI. V shed 5 bases and J shed 2 bases, with 16 bases lying between them. The CDR3 is 15 residues long. CDR3 sequence reads: CASSGSGATTYEQYF. CDR3 sequence (DNA): TGTGCCAGCAGTGGGTCAGGGGCGACCACCTACGAGCAGTACTTC.

The V gene is TRBV18, the J gene TRBJ1-2; D remains unclear. Per germline, CDR1 KGHSH and CDR2 LQKENI. The V end lost 5 bases, the J end lost 8 bases, and 18 bases lay between the germline ends. CDR3 length equals 14 residues. The CDR3 sequence is CASSTSLVPWGYTF. The CDR3 DNA sequence: TGTGCCAGCTCAACCTCCTTGGTACCTTGGGGCTACACCTTC.

This chain connects TRBV6-5 to TRBJ1-1; D is perhaps TRBD1 (6 bases). V lost 8 bases and J lost 1, with 11 bases in between. The CDR3 contains 13 residues. Germline CDR1 MNHEY, CDR2 SVGAGI. CDR3 sequence reads: CASERDKNTEAFF. CDR3 nucleotides: TGTGCCAGCGAACGGGACAAGAACACTGAAGCTTTCTTT.

This chain links TRBV30 with TRBJ2-1; the D gene could be TRBD1 or TRBD2 (5 bases each). This CDR3 contains 19 residues. Germline V gives CDR1 GTSNPN, CDR2 SVGIG (reference sequence). The V end lost 6 bases, the J end lost 0 bases, and 27 bases lay between the germline ends. In nucleotides, the CDR3 is TGTGCCTGCCATCGACCGGGACCTCGGATATTAAGCTCCTACAATGAGCAGTTCTTC. This encodes CACHRPGPRILSSYNEQFF.

This rearrangement joins TRBV29-1 to TRBJ2-5; possibly TRBD1 for D (6 bases). The V end was cut by 7 bases, the J end by 4 bases, with 16 bases between. CDR3 length: 13 residues. Germline loops: CDR1 SQVTM, CDR2 ANQGSEA. CDR3 sequence reads: CSGTGLGGETQYF. The DNA of the CDR3 is TGCAGCGGAACAGGGTTAGGGGGAGAGACCCAGTACTTC.

This sequence joins TRBV7-9 and TRBJ2-7; possible D gene TRBD2, 5 bases. In germline, CDR1 is SEHNR, CDR2 FQNEAQ (reference sequence). CDR3 length: 12 amino acids. The ends were cut back, 5 bases at V and 6 bases at J, with 11 bases in the middle. Here the CDR3 reads CASSGRAGEQYF. For the CDR3, the DNA is TGTGCCAGCAGCGGTAGGGCGGGCGAGCAGTACTTC. Combining the CDR3 with reference TRBV7-9 and TRBJ2-7 gives the whole variable domain DTGVSQNPRHKITKRGQNVTFRCDPISEHNRLYWYRQTLGQGPEFLTYFQNEAQLEKSRLLSDRFSAERPKGSFSTLEIQRTEQGDSAMYLCASSGRAGEQYFGPGTRLTVT.

The chain couples TRBV27 to TRBJ1-5; weak D call: TRBD1 (5 bases). Germline values: CDR1 MNHEY, CDR2 SMNVEV (reference sequence). This CDR3 is 13 amino acids long. The V end lost 0 bases, the J end lost 5 bases, and 5 bases lay between the germline ends. This CDR3 reads CASSLSGDQPQHF. The CDR3 coding sequence is TGTGCCAGCAGTTTATCAGGGGATCAGCCCCAGCATTTT.

This chain uses TRBV5-1 with TRBJ1-6; D unresolved. Per the germline V gene, CDR1 is SGHRS and CDR2 is YFSETQ. V dropped 4 bases and J dropped 9 bases, with 11 bases sitting between them. There are 13 residues in the CDR3. CDR3 in amino acids: CASSQKAGSPLHF. The CDR3 DNA reads as TGCGCCAGCAGCCAAAAAGCGGGTTCACCCCTCCACTTT.

The rearrangement uses TRBV5-1 and TRBJ2-7, with a tentative D call TRBD2 (5 bases). This CDR3 region has 15 residues. Trimming pared 0 bases from V and 0 bases from J, leaving 10 bases between. The germline V gene encodes CDR1 SGHRS and CDR2 YFSETQ. The chain's CDR3 is CASSLARVGSYEQYF. The CDR3 nucleotides are TGCGCCAGCAGCTTGGCGAGGGTGGGCTCCTACGAGCAGTACTTC.

The chain has TRBV9 and TRBJ2-3; no clear D gene. The V end lost 3 bases, the J end lost 6 bases, and 14 bases lay between the germline ends. The V gene's germline CDR1 is SGDLS and CDR2 YYNGEE. CDR3 length: 14 residues. Here the CDR3 DNA reads TGTGCCAGCAGCGCCAGATCGGGCTCGGATACGCAGTATTTT. Its translation: CASSARSGSDTQYF.

This chain joins TRBV6-1 and TRBJ2-2, with D possibly being TRBD2 (6 bases). CDR1 is MNHNS, CDR2 SASEGT, per germline. The CDR3 length is 14 residues. V was trimmed by 7 bases and J by 6 bases, leaving 15 bases between them. CDR3 nucleotide sequence: TGTGCCAGCACTCCAAGGAGGGCATCCGGGGAGCTGTTTTTT. Encoded protein: CASTPRRASGELFF.

The chain has TRBV9 and TRBJ2-1; D tentatively fits TRBD1 or TRBD2 (5 bases each). Germline loops: CDR1 SGDLS, CDR2 YYNGEE. The V end lost 3 bases, the J end lost 5 bases, and 12 bases lay between the germline ends. The CDR3 has 14 amino acids. The CDR3 DNA sequence: TGTGCCAGCAGCGCATGGGACGCAAACAATGAGCAGTTCTTC. Its translation: CASSAWDANNEQFF.

In DNA, the CDR3 is TGTGCCAGCAGCAGGGCGGGACTAGAGACCCAGTACTTC. Encoded protein: CASSRAGLETQYF. The rearrangement uses TRBV6-1 and TRBJ2-5, with a tentative D call TRBD2 (6 bases). V was trimmed by 6 bases and J by 4 bases, leaving 12 bases between them. Germline CDR1 is MNHNS and CDR2 is SASEGT. This CDR3 has 13 residues.